Shown below are 13 T cell receptor beta chains from a single sample sequenced in a study of cytomegalovirus exposure and HLA in healthy donors. With 60 Vbeta and 13 Jbeta primers, the PCR was carried out. Clones were read by immunoSEQ multiplex PCR, and TCRdb kept only the in-frame ones, dropping some. This sample has tens of thousands of clones; approximately 79% occur once, and the top ten carry 2.5% to 3%. The specimen was PBMCs. The origin of the receptors is a young man in good health and CMV-seronegative.

The chain recombines TRBV28 with TRBJ1-2, with a weak D call TRBD1 (5 bases). Trimming stripped 10 bases from V and 4 bases from J, with 19 bases between. Per the germline V gene, CDR1 is MDHEN and CDR2 is SYDVKM. The CDR3 consists of 14 residues. DNA of the CDR3: TGTGCCATACAGGACCCCGGGGAGGGCTATGGCTACACCTTC. It yields the protein CAIQDPGEGYGYTF.

This clone was seen only once. This sequence joins TRBV6-1 and TRBJ2-5; TRBD2 aligns across 8 bases. V shed 1 base and J 4 bases; nucleotides not matched to a gene: 8. In germline, CDR1 is MNHNS, CDR2 SASEGT. This CDR3 is built from 16 residues. The CDR3 bases are TGTGCCAGCAGTGAAGAGAGCGGGGGAGGGGGAGAGACCCAGTACTTC. The encoded protein is CASSEESGGGGETQYF.

The chain couples TRBV4-3 to TRBJ1-1, with D possibly TRBD1 on 5 matching bases. The CDR3 spans 15 residues. Germline CDR1 and CDR2: LGHNA and YSLEER. Deletions cut 5 bases from V and 1 base from J, with 14 bases between. Here the CDR3 reads CASSRGILGNTEAFF. CDR3 DNA: TGCGCCAGCAGCAGGGGAATTCTGGGGAACACTGAAGCTTTCTTT.

The gene calls are TRBV30 and TRBJ1-4; D gene uncertain. Germline assignment: CDR1 GTSNPN and CDR2 SVGIG (reference sequence). CDR3 size: 14 residues. Trimming took 2 bases from V and 4 from J, leaving 11 bases between them. CDR3 residues: CAWSSGRFNEKLFF. For the CDR3, the DNA is TGTGCCTGGAGTAGCGGCAGGTTTAATGAAAAACTGTTTTTT.

J is TRBJ1-2 and V is TRBV6-6; TRBD1 agrees at 10 bases. The CDR3 has 15 amino acids. J lost 3 bases, V lost 2 bases, and 3 bases had no gene match. Germline CDR1 reads MNHNY; CDR2 reads SVGAGI (reference sequence). The CDR3 loop reads CASSYGDRGDYGYTF. The CDR3 nucleotides read TGTGCCAGCAGTTACGGGGACAGGGGCGACTATGGCTACACCTTC.

With regard to this clone: One end of the junction does not line up with germline, which may come from a read error. The same CDR3 can be traced to other DNA sequences in this sample. Written as DNA, the CDR3 is TGCAGCGTTGGCAGCGGGGATGAAAAGCTGTTTTTT. This translates into CSVGSGDEKLFF. The V gene is TRBV29-1, the J gene TRBJ1-4; no clear D. This CDR3 has 12 amino acids. Germline V gene lookup returns CDR1 SQVTM and CDR2 ANQGSEA.

The chain has TRBV10-3 and TRBJ2-5, with D tentatively TRBD2 (6 bases). Germline V gene sequence: CDR1 ENHRY, CDR2 SYGVKD. The CDR3 loop spans 13 amino acids. Trimming left V 6 bases short and J 3 bases short, with 11 bases between. CDR3 in DNA: TGTGCCATCAGCCCGGGGGAGGAAGAGACCCAGTACTTC. It encodes CAISPGEEETQYF.

This sequence joins TRBV4-1 and TRBJ1-1; no reliable D call. This CDR3 spans 12 amino acids. Germline CDR1 reads MGHRA; CDR2 reads YSYEKL. V was cut by 4 bases and J by 1 base, with 4 bases left in between. The CDR3 loop reads CASSRQNTEAFF. The CDR3 coding sequence is TGCGCCAGCAGCCGGCAGAACACTGAAGCTTTCTTT.

This clone was found a few times. The chain has TRBV2 and TRBJ2-7; D is unclear. Germline V gene sequence: CDR1 SNHLY, CDR2 FYNNEI. V gave up 6 bases and J gave up 1 base, with 10 bases separating them. This CDR3 is 13 amino acids long. This CDR3 reads CASSFRSSYEQYF. CDR3 in DNA: TGTGCCAGCAGCTTCAGAAGTTCCTACGAGCAGTACTTC.

The chain uses TRBV27 and TRBJ1-5, with D possibly matching TRBD1 (6 bases). V lost 5 bases, J lost 0 bases, and 11 bases lay in between. The CDR3 is made up of 15 amino acids. Germline V gene data show CDR1 as MNHEY and CDR2 as SMNVEV (reference sequence). DNA of the CDR3: TGTGCCAGCAGTCGAGGACAGTATAGCAATCAGCCCCAGCATTTT. Its protein product is CASSRGQYSNQPQHF.

The chain is built from TRBV14 and TRBJ2-3; TRBD1 matches 7 bases. Germline assignment: CDR1 SGHDN and CDR2 FVKESK. V lost 5 bases and J lost 3; bases outside the gene matches: 11. The CDR3 is 16 residues long. The CDR3 sequence is CASSVQTGLNTDTQYF. The CDR3 DNA reads TGTGCCAGCAGCGTACAGACAGGGCTCAATACAGATACGCAGTATTTT.

This sequence joins TRBV18 and TRBJ2-7; the match to TRBD1 covers 10 bases. V shed 2 bases, J shed 6 bases, and the junction held 7 bases outside the gene matches. The germline V gene has CDR1 KGHSH and CDR2 LQKENI. The CDR3 is 15 amino acids. The CDR3 sequence is CASSPSGDRGTEQYF. CDR3 nucleotides: TGTGCCAGCTCACCATCCGGGGACAGGGGCACCGAGCAGTACTTC.

Comment on this clone: This specimen includes other DNA sequences encoding the same CDR3. The V and J genes are TRBV28 and TRBJ1-1; 9 bases are shared with TRBD1. J was trimmed by 2 bases and V by 3 bases; bases with no gene match: 1. The germline V gene encodes CDR1 MDHEN and CDR2 SYDVKM. The CDR3 runs 14 residues. This CDR3 is CASSLGQGNTEAFF. Written as DNA, the CDR3 is TGTGCCAGCAGTTTGGGACAGGGAAACACTGAAGCTTTCTTT.